The 7 T cell receptor beta chains in this list originate from one sample, sequenced in a study of cytomegalovirus exposure and HLA in healthy donors (TCRdb year 2017). The method was the immunoSEQ multiplex PCR assay. For the multiplex PCR, a mixture combining 60 forward primers for TCR Vbeta segments and 13 reverse primers for TCR Jbeta segments was used. TCRdb re-hosts the immuneACCESS table, in-frame sequences only. Its copies lack some clones; in the studies checked, an unresolved V gene accounts for under half of them, and the cause for the rest is not known. This sample is represented by about 36,000 clones; 60% to 80% of them were singletons. Jointly, the top ten make up approximately 7% of the sample. The material sequenced was PBMCs. All receptors derive from a man aged 25 to 45 in good health and CMV-seronegative.

This clone occurred a few times. The chain couples TRBV6-5 to TRBJ1-1, with a weak D call TRBD1 (5 bases). Germline CDR1 MNHEY, CDR2 SVGAGI. The V and J ends lost 4 bases and 1 base respectively, with 7 bases between them. This CDR3 comprises 13 residues. CDR3 in amino acids: CASSLQGNTEAFF. In nucleotides, the CDR3 is TGTGCCAGCAGTTTGCAGGGGAACACTGAAGCTTTCTTT.

This clone was picked up a small number of times. This sequence joins TRBV29-1 and TRBJ2-4; 8 nucleotides agree with TRBD1. This CDR3 spans 16 amino acids. V was clipped by 6 bases and J by 2 bases; unmatched bases: 12. Germline V gives CDR1 SQVTM, CDR2 ANQGSEA. In DNA form, the CDR3 reads TGCAGCGTGATACCGGAAGGACAGGGAACCAAAAACATTCAGTACTTC. Amino acids: CSVIPEGQGTKNIQYF.

The rearrangement joins TRBV6-5 to TRBJ1-2, with D maybe TRBD1 (6 bases). Germline V lookup: CDR1 MNHEY, CDR2 SVGAGI. V shed 6 bases and J shed 3 bases, with 14 bases lying between them. There are 14 residues in the CDR3. The CDR3 bases are TGTGCCAGCAGGCTAACAGGGCTGGACTATGGCTACACCTTC. This translates into CASRLTGLDYGYTF.

This clone was detected only once. The chain recombines TRBV18 with TRBJ2-3, with 7 bases fitting TRBD1. Germline-derived CDR1 and CDR2 are KGHSH and LQKENI. V gave up 6 bases and J gave up 6 bases; unmatched junction bases: 6. The CDR3 has 13 residues. CDR3 sequence reads: CASSRQGMDTQYF. The CDR3 bases are TGTGCCAGCTCTCGACAGGGAATGGATACGCAGTATTTT.

The V and J genes are TRBV5-1 and TRBJ2-5; perhaps TRBD1 as D (5 bases). The J call may be wrong; the DNA end is better matched by TRBJ2-7. Germline V gene data show CDR1 as SGHRS and CDR2 as YFSETQ. The length of the CDR3 is 15 residues. CDR3 in DNA: TGCGCCAGCAGCTTGGAGGCAGGGAAAACCTACGAGCAGTACTTC. Translated: CASSLEAGKTYEQYF.

This chain uses TRBV2 with TRBJ1-1; D is undetermined. Trimming took 2 bases from V and 8 from J, leaving 9 bases between them. The CDR3 covers 12 residues. The germline V gene has CDR1 SNHLY and CDR2 FYNNEI. CDR3: CASSEPKPEAFF. CDR3 bases: TGTGCCAGCAGTGAACCGAAGCCAGAAGCTTTCTTT.

The chain recombines TRBV29-1 with TRBJ1-2; 10 nucleotides align to TRBD1. The CDR3 is 14 amino acids. Germline V gene sequence: CDR1 SQVTM, CDR2 ANQGSEA. The V segment lost 4 bases and the J segment 4 bases; nucleotides outside the gene matches: 6. CDR3 protein: CSVADRGPSYGYTF. For the CDR3, the DNA is TGCAGCGTTGCCGACAGGGGGCCTAGCTATGGCTACACCTTC.